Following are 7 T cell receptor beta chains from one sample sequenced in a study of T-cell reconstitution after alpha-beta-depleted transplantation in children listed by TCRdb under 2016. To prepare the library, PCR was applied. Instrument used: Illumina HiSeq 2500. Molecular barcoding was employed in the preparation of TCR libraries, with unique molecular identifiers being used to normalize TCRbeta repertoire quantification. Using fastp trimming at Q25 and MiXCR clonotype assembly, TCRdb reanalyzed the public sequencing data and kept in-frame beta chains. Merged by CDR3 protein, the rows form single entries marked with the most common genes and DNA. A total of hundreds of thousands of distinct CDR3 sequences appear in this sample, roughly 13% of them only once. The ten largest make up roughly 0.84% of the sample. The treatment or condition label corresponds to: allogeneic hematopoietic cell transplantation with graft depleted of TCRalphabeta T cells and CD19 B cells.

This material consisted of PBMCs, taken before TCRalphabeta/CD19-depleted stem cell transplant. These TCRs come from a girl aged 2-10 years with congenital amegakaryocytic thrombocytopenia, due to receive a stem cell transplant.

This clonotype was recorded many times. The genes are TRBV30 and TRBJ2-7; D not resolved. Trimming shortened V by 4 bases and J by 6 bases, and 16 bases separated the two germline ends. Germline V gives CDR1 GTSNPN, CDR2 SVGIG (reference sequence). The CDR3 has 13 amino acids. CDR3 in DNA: TGTGCCTGGATGCGACCCCTGGTCGGCGAGCAGTACTTC. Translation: CAWMRPLVGEQYF.

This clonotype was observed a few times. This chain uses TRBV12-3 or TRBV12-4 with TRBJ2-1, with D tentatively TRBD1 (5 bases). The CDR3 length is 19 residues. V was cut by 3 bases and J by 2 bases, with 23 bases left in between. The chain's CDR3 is CASSFGQRQLLNPYNEQFF. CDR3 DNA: TGTGCCAGCAGTTTTGGGCAGCGACAGCTCCTTAATCCCTACAATGAGCAGTTCTTC.

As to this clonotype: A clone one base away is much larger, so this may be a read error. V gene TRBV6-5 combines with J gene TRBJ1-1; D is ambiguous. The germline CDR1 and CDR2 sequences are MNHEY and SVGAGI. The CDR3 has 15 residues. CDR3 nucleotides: TGTGCCAGCTGTTACTCGACCGGGGTCTACGGGGAAGCTTTCTTT. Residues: CASCYSTGVYGEAFF.

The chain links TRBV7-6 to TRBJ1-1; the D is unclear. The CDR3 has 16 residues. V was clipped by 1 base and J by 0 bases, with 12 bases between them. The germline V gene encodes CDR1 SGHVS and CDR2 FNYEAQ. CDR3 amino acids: CASSLVLPSMNTEAFF. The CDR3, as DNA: TGTGCCAGCAGCTTAGTCCTACCCTCTATGAACACTGAAGCTTTCTTT.

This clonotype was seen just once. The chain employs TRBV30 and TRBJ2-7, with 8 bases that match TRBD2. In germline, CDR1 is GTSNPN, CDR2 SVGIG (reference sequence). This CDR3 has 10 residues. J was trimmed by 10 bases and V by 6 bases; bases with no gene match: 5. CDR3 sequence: CACISGRQYF. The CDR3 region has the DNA TGTGCCTGTATAAGCGGGAGACAGTACTTC.

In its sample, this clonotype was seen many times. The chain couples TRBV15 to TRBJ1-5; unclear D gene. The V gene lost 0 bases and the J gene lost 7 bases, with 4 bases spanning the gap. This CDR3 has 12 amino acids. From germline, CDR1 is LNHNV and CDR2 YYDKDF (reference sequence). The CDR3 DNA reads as TGTGCCACCAGCAGAGATCTGCAGCCCCAGCATTTT. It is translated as CATSRDLQPQHF. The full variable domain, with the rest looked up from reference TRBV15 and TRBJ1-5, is DAMVIQNPRYQVTQFGKPVTLSCSQTLNHNVMYWYQQKSSQAPKLLFHYYDKDFNNEADTPDNFQSRRPNTSFCFLDIRSPGLGDTAMYLCATSRDLQPQHFGDGTRLSIL.

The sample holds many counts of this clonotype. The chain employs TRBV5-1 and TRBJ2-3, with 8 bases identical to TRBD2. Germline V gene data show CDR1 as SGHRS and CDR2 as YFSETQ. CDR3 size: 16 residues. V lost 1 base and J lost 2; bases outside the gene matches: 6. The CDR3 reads CASSLNPAGVTDTQYF. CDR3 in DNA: TGCGCCAGCAGCTTGAACCCAGCGGGAGTCACAGATACGCAGTATTTT. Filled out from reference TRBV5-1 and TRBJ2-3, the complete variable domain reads KAGVTQTPRYLIKTRGQQVTLSCSPISGHRSVSWYQQTPGQGLQFLFEYFSETQRNKGNFPGRFSGRQFSNSRSEMNVSTLELGDSALYLCASSLNPAGVTDTQYFGPGTRLTVL.